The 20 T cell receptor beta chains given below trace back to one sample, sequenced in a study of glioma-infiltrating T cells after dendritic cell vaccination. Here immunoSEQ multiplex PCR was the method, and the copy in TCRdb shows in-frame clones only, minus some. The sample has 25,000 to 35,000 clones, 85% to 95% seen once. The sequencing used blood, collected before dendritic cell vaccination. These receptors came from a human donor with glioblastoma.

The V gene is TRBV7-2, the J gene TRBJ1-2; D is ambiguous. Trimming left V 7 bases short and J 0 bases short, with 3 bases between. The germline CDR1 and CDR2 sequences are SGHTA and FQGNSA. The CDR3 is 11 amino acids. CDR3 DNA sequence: TGTGCCAGCACAGCTAACTATGGCTACACCTTC. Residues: CASTANYGYTF.

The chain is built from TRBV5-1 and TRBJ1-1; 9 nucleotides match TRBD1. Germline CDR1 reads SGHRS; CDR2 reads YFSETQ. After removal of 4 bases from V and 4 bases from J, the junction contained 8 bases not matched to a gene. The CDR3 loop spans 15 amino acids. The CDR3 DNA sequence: TGCGCCAGCAGCCCACCAAGACAGGGGGGCACTGAAGCTTTCTTT. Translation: CASSPPRQGGTEAFF.

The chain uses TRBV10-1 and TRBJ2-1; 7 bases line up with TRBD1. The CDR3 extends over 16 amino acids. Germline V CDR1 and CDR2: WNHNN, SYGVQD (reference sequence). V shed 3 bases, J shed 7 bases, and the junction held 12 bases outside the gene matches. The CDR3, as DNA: TGCGCCAGCAGTGACCCAGGGGGTAATAGGGGGAATGAGCAGTTCTTC. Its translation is CASSDPGGNRGNEQFF.

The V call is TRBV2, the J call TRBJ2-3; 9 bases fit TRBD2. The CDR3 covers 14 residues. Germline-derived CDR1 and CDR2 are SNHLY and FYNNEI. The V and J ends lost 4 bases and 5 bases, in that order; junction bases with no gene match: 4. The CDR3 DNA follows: TGTGCCAGCAGTGTAAGCGGGGGGATAGATACGCAGTATTTT. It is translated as CASSVSGGIDTQYF.

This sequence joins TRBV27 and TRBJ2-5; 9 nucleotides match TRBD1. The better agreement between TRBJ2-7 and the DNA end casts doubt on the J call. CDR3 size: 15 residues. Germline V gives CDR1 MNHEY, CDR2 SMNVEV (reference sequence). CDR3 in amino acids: CASSPRSGTGYEQYF. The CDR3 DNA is TGTGCCAGCAGCCCCCGGTCGGGGACAGGGTACGAGCAGTACTTC.

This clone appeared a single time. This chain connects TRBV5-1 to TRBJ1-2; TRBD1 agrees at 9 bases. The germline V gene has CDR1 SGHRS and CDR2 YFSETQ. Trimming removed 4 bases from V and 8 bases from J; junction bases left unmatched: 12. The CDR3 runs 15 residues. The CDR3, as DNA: TGCGCCAGCAGCCAACACCGACAGGGACAGGGCGGCTACACCTTC. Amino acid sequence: CASSQHRQGQGGYTF.

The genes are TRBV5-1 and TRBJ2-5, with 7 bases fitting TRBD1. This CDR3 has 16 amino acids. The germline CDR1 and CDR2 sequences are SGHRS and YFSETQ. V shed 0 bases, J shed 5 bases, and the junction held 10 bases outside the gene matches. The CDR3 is CASSLALSGGSETQYF. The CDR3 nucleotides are TGCGCCAGCAGCTTGGCCTTGTCAGGGGGATCGGAGACCCAGTACTTC.

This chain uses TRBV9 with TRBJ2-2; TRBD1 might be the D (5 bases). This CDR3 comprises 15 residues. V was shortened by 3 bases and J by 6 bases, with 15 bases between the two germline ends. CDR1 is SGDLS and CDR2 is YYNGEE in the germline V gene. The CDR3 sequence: CASSGRDFVAGELFF. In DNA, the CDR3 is TGTGCCAGCAGCGGCAGGGATTTTGTCGCCGGGGAGCTGTTTTTT.

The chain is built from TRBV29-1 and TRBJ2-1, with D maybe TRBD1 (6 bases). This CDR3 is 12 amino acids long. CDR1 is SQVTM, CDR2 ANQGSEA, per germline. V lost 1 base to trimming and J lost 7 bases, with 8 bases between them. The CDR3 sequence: CSVEGGPNEQFF. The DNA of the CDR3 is TGCAGCGTTGAAGGGGGGCCAAATGAGCAGTTCTTC.

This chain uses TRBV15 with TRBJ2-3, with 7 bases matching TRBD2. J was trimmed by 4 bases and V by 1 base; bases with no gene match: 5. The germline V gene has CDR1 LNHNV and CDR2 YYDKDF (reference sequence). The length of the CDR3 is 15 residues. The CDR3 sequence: CATSRVGGGADTQYF. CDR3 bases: TGTGCCACCAGCAGAGTTGGCGGGGGTGCAGATACGCAGTATTTT. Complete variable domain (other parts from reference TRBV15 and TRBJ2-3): DAMVIQNPRYQVTQFGKPVTLSCSQTLNHNVMYWYQQKSSQAPKLLFHYYDKDFNNEADTPDNFQSRRPNTSFCFLDIRSPGLGDTAMYLCATSRVGGGADTQYFGPGTRLTVL.

The CDR3 spells CASRVTGSNTGELFF. The CDR3 DNA sequence: TGTGCCAGCAGGGTGACAGGCTCGAACACCGGGGAGCTGTTTTTT. V and J are TRBV2 and TRBJ2-2; D is possibly TRBD1 (6 bases). Germline CDR1 reads SNHLY; CDR2 reads FYNNEI. Trimming removed 6 bases at V and 0 bases at J, with 11 bases between. The CDR3 has 15 residues.

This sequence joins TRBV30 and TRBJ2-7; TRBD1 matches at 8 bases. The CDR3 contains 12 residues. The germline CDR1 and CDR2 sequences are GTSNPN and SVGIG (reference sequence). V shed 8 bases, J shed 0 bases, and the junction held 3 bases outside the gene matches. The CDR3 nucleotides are TGTGCCCTGGGGACAGGCTCCTACGAGCAGTACTTC. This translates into CALGTGSYEQYF.

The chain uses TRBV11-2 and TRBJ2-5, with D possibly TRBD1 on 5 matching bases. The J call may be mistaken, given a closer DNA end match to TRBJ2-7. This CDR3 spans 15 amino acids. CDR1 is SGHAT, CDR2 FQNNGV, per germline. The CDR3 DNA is TGTGCCAGCAGCTTAGTTGGGGCCCCAGCCCACGAGCAGTACTTC. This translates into CASSLVGAPAHEQYF.

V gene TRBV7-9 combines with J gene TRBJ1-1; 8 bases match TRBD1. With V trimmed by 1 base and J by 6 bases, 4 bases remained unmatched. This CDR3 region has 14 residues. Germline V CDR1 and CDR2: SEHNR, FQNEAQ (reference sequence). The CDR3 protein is CASSLGQGAAEAFF. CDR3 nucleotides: TGTGCCAGCAGCTTAGGCCAGGGGGCTGCTGAAGCTTTCTTT. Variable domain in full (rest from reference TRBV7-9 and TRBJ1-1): DTGVSQNPRHKITKRGQNVTFRCDPISEHNRLYWYRQTLGQGPEFLTYFQNEAQLEKSRLLSDRFSAERPKGSFSTLEIQRTEQGDSAMYLCASSLGQGAAEAFFGQGTRLTVV.

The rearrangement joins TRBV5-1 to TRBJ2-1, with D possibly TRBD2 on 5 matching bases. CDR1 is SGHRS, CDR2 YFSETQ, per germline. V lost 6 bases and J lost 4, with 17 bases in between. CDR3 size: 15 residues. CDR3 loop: CASTPPDGNYNEQFF. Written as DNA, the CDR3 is TGCGCCAGCACCCCTCCAGACGGGAATTACAATGAGCAGTTCTTC.

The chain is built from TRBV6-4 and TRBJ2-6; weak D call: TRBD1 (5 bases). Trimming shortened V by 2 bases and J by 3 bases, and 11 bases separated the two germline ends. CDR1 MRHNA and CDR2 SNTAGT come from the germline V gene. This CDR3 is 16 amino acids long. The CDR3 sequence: CASSDPQGRGANVLTF. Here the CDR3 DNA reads TGTGCCAGCAGTGACCCGCAGGGTCGTGGGGCCAACGTCCTGACTTTC.

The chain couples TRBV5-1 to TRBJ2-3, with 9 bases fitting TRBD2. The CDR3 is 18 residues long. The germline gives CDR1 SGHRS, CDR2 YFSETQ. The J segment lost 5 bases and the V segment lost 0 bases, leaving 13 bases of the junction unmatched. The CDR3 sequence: CASSLGSGLAGRGDTQYF. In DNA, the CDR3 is TGCGCCAGCAGCTTGGGGTCTGGGCTAGCGGGGCGGGGAGATACGCAGTATTTT.

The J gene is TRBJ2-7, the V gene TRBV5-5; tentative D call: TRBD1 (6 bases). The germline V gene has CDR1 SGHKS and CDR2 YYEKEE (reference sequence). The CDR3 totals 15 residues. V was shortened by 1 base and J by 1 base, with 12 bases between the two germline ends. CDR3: CASSLRDTLSYEQYF. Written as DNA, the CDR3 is TGTGCCAGCAGCTTGAGGGACACTCTATCCTACGAGCAGTACTTC. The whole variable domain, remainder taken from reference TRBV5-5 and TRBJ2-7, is DAGVTQSPTHLIKTRGQQVTLRCSPISGHKSVSWYQQVLGQGPQFIFQYYEKEERGRGNFPDRFSARQFPNYSSELNVNALLLGDSALYLCASSLRDTLSYEQYFGPGTRLTVT.

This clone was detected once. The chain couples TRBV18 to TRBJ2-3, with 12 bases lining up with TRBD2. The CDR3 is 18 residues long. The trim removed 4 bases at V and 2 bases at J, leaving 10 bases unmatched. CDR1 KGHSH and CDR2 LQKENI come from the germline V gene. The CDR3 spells CASSRPLTSGGITDTQYF. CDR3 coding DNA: TGTGCCAGCTCACGGCCCTTGACTAGCGGGGGAATCACAGATACGCAGTATTTT.

Here the CDR3 DNA reads TGTGCCAGCAGCTTAGAGGAGGGACTGGATCAGCCCCAGCATTTT. Amino acids: CASSLEEGLDQPQHF. The chain links TRBV11-3 to TRBJ1-5; tentative D call: TRBD1 (5 bases). This CDR3 contains 15 residues. V lost 0 bases, J lost 5 bases, and 11 bases lay in between. Germline-derived CDR1 and CDR2 are SGHNT and YENEEA.